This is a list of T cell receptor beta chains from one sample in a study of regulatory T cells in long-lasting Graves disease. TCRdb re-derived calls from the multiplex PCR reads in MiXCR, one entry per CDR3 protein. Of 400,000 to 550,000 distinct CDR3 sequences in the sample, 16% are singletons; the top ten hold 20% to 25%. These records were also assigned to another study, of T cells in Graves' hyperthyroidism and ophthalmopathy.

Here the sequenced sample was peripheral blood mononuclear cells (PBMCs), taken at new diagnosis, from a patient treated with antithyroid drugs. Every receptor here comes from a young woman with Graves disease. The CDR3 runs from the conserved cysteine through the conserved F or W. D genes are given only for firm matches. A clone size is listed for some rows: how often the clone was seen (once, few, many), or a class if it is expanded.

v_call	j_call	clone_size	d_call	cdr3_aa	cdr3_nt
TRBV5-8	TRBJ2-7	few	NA	CASSSTPWELAGTPYEQYF	TGTGCCAGCAGCTCCACCCCTTGGGAATTGGCAGGGACTCCCTACGAGCAGTACTTC
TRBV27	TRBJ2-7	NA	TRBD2	CASRAGTSGTEQYF	TGTGCCAGCAGGGCCGGGACTAGCGGGACCGAGCAGTACTTC
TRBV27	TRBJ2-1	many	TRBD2	CASSLSGRLNNEQFF	TGTGCCAGCAGTTTAAGCGGGAGACTTAACAATGAGCAGTTCTTC
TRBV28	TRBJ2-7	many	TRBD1	CASSAPGQGRLEQYF	TGTGCCAGCAGTGCGCCGGGACAGGGGCGTTTGGAGCAGTACTTC
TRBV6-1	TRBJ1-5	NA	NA	CASSGPVQPQHF	TGTGCCAGCAGTGGCCCGGTGCAGCCCCAGCATTTT
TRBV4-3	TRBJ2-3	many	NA	CASSHESGSTDTQYF	TGCGCCAGCAGCCACGAGTCAGGGAGCACAGATACGCAGTATTTT
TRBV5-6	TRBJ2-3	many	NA	CASSPTSFSDTQYF	TGTGCCAGCAGCCCAACCTCGTTCTCAGATACGCAGTATTTT
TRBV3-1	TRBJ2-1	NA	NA	CASSHPPVVGGLNEQFF	TGTGCCAGCAGCCACCCCCCTGTCGTGGGAGGTTTAAATGAGCAGTTCTTC
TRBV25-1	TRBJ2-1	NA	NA	CASLKDNTYNEQFF	TGTGCCAGTCTTAAGGACAATACCTACAATGAGCAGTTCTTC
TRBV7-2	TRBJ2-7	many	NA	CASSLARGSSYEQYF	TGTGCCAGCAGCTTAGCGCGTGGGAGCTCCTACGAGCAGTACTTC
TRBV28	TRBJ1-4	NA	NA	CASSAHSLANEKLFF	TGTGCCAGCAGTGCCCACAGTTTGGCTAATGAAAAACTGTTTTTT
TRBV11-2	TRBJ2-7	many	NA	CASSLVGGGNYEQYF	TGTGCCAGCAGCTTAGTTGGTGGCGGGAACTACGAGCAGTACTTC
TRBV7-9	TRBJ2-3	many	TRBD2	CASSEGTSGSTDTQYF	TGTGCCAGCAGCGAAGGGACTAGCGGTAGCACAGATACGCAGTATTTT
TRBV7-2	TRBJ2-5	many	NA	CASSLPRPGPIPKETQYF	TGTGCCAGCAGTCTTCCACGGCCGGGCCCCATCCCCAAAGAGACCCAGTACTTC
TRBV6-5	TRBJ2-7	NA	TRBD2	CASSYSGTSVTYEQYF	TGTGCCAGCAGTTATTCCGGGACTAGCGTAACCTACGAGCAGTACTTC
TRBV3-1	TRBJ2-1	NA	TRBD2	CASSQVDVSGLVLPPRYNEQFF	TGTGCCAGCAGCCAAGTCGATGTGTCGGGACTAGTCTTGCCTCCGCGATACAATGAGCAGTTCTTC
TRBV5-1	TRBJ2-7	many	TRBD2	CASSLVGGVDYEQYF	TGCGCCAGCAGCTTGGTGGGAGGGGTGGACTACGAGCAGTACTTC
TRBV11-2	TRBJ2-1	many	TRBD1	CASSLDKLKGAEQFF	TGTGCCAGCAGCTTAGATAAGCTAAAGGGGGCTGAGCAGTTCTTC
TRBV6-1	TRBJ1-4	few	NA	CASSHSGSLEKLFF	TGTGCCAGCAGTCACTCTGGCAGTCTTGAAAAACTGTTTTTT
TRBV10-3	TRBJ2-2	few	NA	CAISEVGSGELFF	TGTGCCATCAGTGAGGTGGGGAGCGGGGAGCTGTTTTTT
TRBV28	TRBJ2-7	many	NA	CASSYNSYEQYF	TGTGCCAGCAGTTACAACTCCTACGAGCAGTACTTC
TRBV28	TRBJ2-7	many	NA	CASTLPGSSYEQYF	TGTGCCAGCACCTTGCCCGGGAGCTCCTACGAGCAGTACTTC
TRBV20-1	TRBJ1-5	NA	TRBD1	CSALRGDRGYSQPQHF	TGCAGTGCTCTTCGCGGGGACAGGGGATATAGTCAGCCCCAGCATTTT
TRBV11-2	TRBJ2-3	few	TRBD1	CASSPGQGAKADTQYF	TGTGCCAGCAGCCCAGGACAGGGGGCGAAGGCAGATACGCAGTATTTT
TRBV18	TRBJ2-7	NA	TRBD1	CASSPGQGRDEQYF	TGTGCCAGCTCACCCGGACAGGGGAGAGACGAGCAGTACTTC
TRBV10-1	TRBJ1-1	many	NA	CASSDPNTEAFF	TGCGCCAGCAGTGACCCCAACACTGAAGCTTTCTTT
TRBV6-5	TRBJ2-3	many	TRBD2	CASSYYGLAGGTITDTQYF	TGTGCCAGCAGTTACTATGGACTAGCGGGAGGGACGATCACAGATACGCAGTATTTT
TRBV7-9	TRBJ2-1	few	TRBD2	CASSFGSGRSYEQFF	TGTGCCAGCAGCTTTGGTAGCGGGAGATCCTACGAGCAGTTCTTC
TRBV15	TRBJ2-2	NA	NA	CATSTQATGELFF	TGTGCCACCAGCACACAGGCCACCGGGGAGCTGTTTTTT
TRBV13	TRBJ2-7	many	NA	CASSFSGGHYEQYF	TGTGCCAGCAGCTTTTCCGGGGGACACTACGAGCAGTACTTC
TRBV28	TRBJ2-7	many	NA	CATRRDTGYYEQYF	TGTGCCACCAGGCGGGACACCGGATACTACGAGCAGTACTTC
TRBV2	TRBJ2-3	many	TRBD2	CASRSTSGTSSTDTQYF	TGTGCCAGCAGAAGTACATCCGGGACTAGCAGCACAGATACGCAGTATTTT
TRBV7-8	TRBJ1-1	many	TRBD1	CASIRTGSDDEAFF	TGTGCCAGCATCCGGACAGGGAGTGATGATGAAGCTTTCTTT
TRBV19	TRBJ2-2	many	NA	CASSLQGANTGELFF	TGTGCCAGTAGTTTGCAGGGCGCGAACACCGGGGAGCTGTTTTTT
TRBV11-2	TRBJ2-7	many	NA	CASSLLRRAYEQYF	TGTGCCAGCAGCTTATTACGGAGGGCCTACGAGCAGTACTTC
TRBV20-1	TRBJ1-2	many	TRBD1	CSATTDRGYGYTF	TGCAGTGCCACCACGGACAGGGGCTATGGCTACACCTTC
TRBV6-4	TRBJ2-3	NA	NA	CASSENPGPDTQYF	TGTGCCAGCAGTGAAAATCCGGGGCCAGATACGCAGTATTTT
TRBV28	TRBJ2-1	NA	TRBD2	CASSSRLAGGPSNEQFF	TGTGCCAGCAGTTCCAGACTAGCGGGAGGGCCGTCCAATGAGCAGTTCTTC
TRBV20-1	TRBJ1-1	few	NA	CSARDPPGATMNTEAFF	TGCAGTGCTAGAGACCCCCCCGGGGCAACGATGAACACTGAAGCTTTCTTT
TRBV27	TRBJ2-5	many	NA	CASSLTSASRTQYF	TGTGCCAGCAGTTTAACCAGCGCCTCGCGGACCCAGTACTTC
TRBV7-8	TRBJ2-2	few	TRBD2	CASSLRGRAPGELFF	TGTGCCAGCAGCTTACGTGGGAGGGCCCCCGGGGAGCTGTTTTTT
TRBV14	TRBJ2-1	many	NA	CASSQVVRGFF	TGTGCCAGCAGCCAAGTCGTTAGAGGGTTCTTC
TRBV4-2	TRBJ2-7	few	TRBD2	CASSQDWGLAILGEQYF	TGTGCCAGCAGCCAAGATTGGGGACTAGCGATTCTAGGTGAGCAGTACTTC
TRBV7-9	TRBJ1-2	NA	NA	CASSPISWEGYTF	TGTGCCAGCAGCCCAATCTCCTGGGAAGGCTACACCTTC
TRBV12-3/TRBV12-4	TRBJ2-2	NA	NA	CASIRWGMNTGELFF	TGTGCCAGCATCCGTTGGGGGATGAACACCGGGGAGCTGTTTTTT
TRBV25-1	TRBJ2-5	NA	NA	CASRSGGETQYF	TGTGCCAGCAGATCTGGAGGAGAGACCCAGTACTTC
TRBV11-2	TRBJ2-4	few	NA	CASSLEPEINIQYF	TGTGCCAGCAGCTTAGAGCCAGAGATAAACATTCAGTACTTC
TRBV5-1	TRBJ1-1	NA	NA	CASSLLAGVNTEAFF	TGCGCCAGCAGCTTGCTGGCCGGGGTGAACACTGAAGCTTTCTTT
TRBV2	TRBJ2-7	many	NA	CASTTDGETYEQYF	TGTGCCAGCACAACCGATGGGGAAACCTACGAGCAGTACTTC
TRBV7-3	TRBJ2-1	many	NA	CASAITSSSYNEQFF	TGTGCCAGCGCAATCACGAGTAGCTCCTACAATGAGCAGTTCTTC
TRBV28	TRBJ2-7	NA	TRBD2	CASSGSGSSYEQYF	TGTGCCAGCAGTGGTAGCGGGAGCTCCTACGAGCAGTACTTC
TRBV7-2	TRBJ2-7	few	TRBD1	CASRYSGTGAFSYGQYF	TGTGCCAGCAGGTACTCCGGGACAGGGGCTTTCTCCTACGGGCAGTACTTC
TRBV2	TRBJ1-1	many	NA	CASSESPQDTEAFF	TGTGCCAGCAGTGAATCGCCCCAGGACACTGAAGCTTTCTTT
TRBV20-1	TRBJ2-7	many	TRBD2	CSARDFRLAAYEQYF	TGCAGTGCTAGAGATTTCCGACTAGCAGCCTACGAGCAGTACTTC
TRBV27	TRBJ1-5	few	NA	CASSLGGAVGQPQHF	TGTGCCAGCAGTTTGGGGGGCGCGGTGGGTCAGCCCCAGCATTTT
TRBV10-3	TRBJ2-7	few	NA	CAISDRGSAYEQYF	TGTGCCATCAGTGACAGGGGTTCCGCCTACGAGCAGTACTTC
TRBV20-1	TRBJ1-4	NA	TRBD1	CSAPTGGLLDEKLFF	TGCAGTGCCCCGACAGGGGGCTTACTTGATGAAAAACTGTTTTTT
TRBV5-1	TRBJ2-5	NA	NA	CASSLVAVAGETQYF	TGCGCCAGCAGCTTGGTTGCGGTCGCGGGAGAGACCCAGTACTTC
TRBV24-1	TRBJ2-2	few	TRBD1	CATSGRQGGYTGELFF	TGTGCCACCAGTGGTCGACAGGGGGGTTACACCGGGGAGCTGTTTTTT